These 20 T cell receptor beta chains were all obtained from the same sample, sequenced in a study of blood T cells in healthy people across ages. Combining a sample-barcoded 5' primer with a J-beta primer mix, a second PCR ran for roughly 7 to 11 cycles. Via MiXCR, TCRdb re-called the 5' RACE reads, giving one row per CDR3 protein. The table has 800,000 or so distinct CDR3 sequences, 20% to 25% seen once. These data are also associated with another study on T cells of mothers and their children.

The sequenced material came from blood. The source of these receptors is a boy between 10 and 17 years old in good health.

The sample holds a few counts of this clonotype. The J gene is TRBJ2-1, the V gene TRBV14; 9 nucleotides align to TRBD1. The CDR3 sequence is 16 residues long. Looked up from germline, CDR1 is SGHDN and CDR2 is FVKESK. Trimming removed 3 bases from V and 8 bases from J; junction bases left unmatched: 11. As DNA, the CDR3 is TGTGCCAGCAGCCATTTAGGGACAGGGTTCTTCGATGAGCAGTTCTTC. Translation: CASSHLGTGFFDEQFF. Full variable domain (missing parts from reference TRBV14 and TRBJ2-1): EAGVTQFPSHSVIEKGQTVTLRCDPISGHDNLYWYRRVMGKEIKFLLHFVKESKQDESGMPNNRFLAERTGGTYSTLKVQPAELEDSGVYFCASSHLGTGFFDEQFFGPGTRLTVL.

The rearrangement links TRBV10-3 to TRBJ1-5; D gene uncertain. The CDR3 length is 13 residues. From germline, CDR1 is ENHRY and CDR2 SYGVKD. V was pared by 0 bases and J by 7 bases, with 7 bases between. CDR3 coding DNA: TGTGCCATCAGTGAGTCGAATGGGCAGCCCCAGCATTTT. The encoded protein is CAISESNGQPQHF.

This clonotype showed up just a few times. The gene calls are TRBV6-1 and TRBJ1-1; D ambiguous. Trimming stripped 1 base from V and 6 bases from J, with 12 bases between. CDR1 is MNHNS and CDR2 is SASEGT in the germline V gene. CDR3 length equals 14 residues. DNA of the CDR3: TGTGCCAGCAGTGAAGGTGGGGTGATCGCTGAAGCTTTCTTT. Residues: CASSEGGVIAEAFF.

This chain connects TRBV9 to TRBJ2-5; 9 bases fit TRBD1. Trimming at V came to 5 bases and at J to 1 base, leaving 3 bases not matched to a gene. The CDR3 sequence is 14 residues long. Germline assignment: CDR1 SGDLS and CDR2 YYNGEE. The CDR3: CASSWGQGQETQYF. In nucleotides, the CDR3 is TGTGCCAGCAGTTGGGGACAGGGCCAAGAGACCCAGTACTTC.

This clonotype was detected only a few times. This sequence joins TRBV12-3 or TRBV12-4 and TRBJ1-3; 7 bases are shared with TRBD1. The junction had 7 bases not matched to a gene; V was cut back by 7 bases and J by 4 bases. CDR3 length: 14 residues. The CDR3 DNA follows: TGTGCCAGCATCAAGACAGGGATAGGAAACACCATATATTTT. This translates into CASIKTGIGNTIYF.

This clonotype appeared a few times. The chain carries TRBV7-2 and TRBJ1-4, with D uncertain. V lost 5 bases and J 2 bases, leaving 12 bases between the germline ends. Germline loops: CDR1 SGHTA, CDR2 FQGNSA. This CDR3 spans 15 amino acids. The CDR3 nucleotides read TGTGCCAGCAGCCCCAGAGCTTCGACTAATGAAAAACTGTTTTTT. This gives the protein CASSPRASTNEKLFF.

This clonotype showed up just once. The chain uses TRBV7-2 and TRBJ1-1; TRBD1 agrees at 7 bases. The V segment lost 6 bases and the J segment 7 bases; nucleotides outside the gene matches: 8. This CDR3 has 13 amino acids. CDR1 SGHTA and CDR2 FQGNSA come from the germline V gene. The CDR3 loop is CASSLQGYFEAFF. CDR3 coding DNA: TGTGCCAGCAGTTTACAGGGGTACTTTGAAGCTTTCTTT.

The chain links TRBV7-2 to TRBJ1-3; D unclear. The CDR3 totals 15 residues. V was clipped by 2 bases and J by 0 bases, with 8 bases between them. Germline values: CDR1 SGHTA, CDR2 FQGNSA. CDR3 sequence: CASSLQASSGNTIYF. CDR3 DNA: TGTGCCAGCAGCTTACAGGCCTCCTCTGGAAACACCATATATTTT.

J is TRBJ2-7 and V is TRBV18, with TRBD2 identical over 9 bases. The V gene end was trimmed by 6 bases and the J gene end by 3 bases; junction bases not matched to a gene: 9. Germline CDR1 reads KGHSH; CDR2 reads LQKENI. The CDR3 has 15 residues. For the CDR3, the DNA is TGTGCCAGCTCTCCCAGCGGGGGGACCCACTACGAGCAGTACTTC. The encoded protein is CASSPSGGTHYEQYF.

The genes are TRBV7-9 and TRBJ1-1; D not certain. V lost 3 bases, J lost 7 bases, and 9 bases lay in between. The V gene's germline CDR1 is SEHNR and CDR2 FQNEAQ (reference sequence). The CDR3 totals 12 residues. The CDR3 DNA reads TGTGCCAGCAGCTTCGGGTTGAATGAAGCTTTCTTT. This codes for CASSFGLNEAFF.

This rearrangement joins TRBV29-1 to TRBJ2-1, with TRBD2 matching 11 bases. The CDR3 length is 13 residues. The V segment lost 4 bases and the J segment 10 bases; nucleotides outside the gene matches: 6. CDR1 SQVTM and CDR2 ANQGSEA come from the germline V gene. The CDR3 loop reads CSVGEIAGGEQFF. The CDR3, as DNA: TGCAGCGTTGGCGAAATAGCGGGGGGGGAGCAGTTCTTC.

The CDR3 is CASSSGTRQYNEQFF. In DNA form, the CDR3 reads TGTGCCAGCAGTTCCGGGACTCGACAGTACAATGAGCAGTTCTTC. The V gene is TRBV27, the J gene TRBJ2-1, with a possible D match to TRBD2 (6 bases). This CDR3 is built from 15 residues. V was clipped by 4 bases and J by 4 bases, with 14 bases between them. Germline V gene sequence: CDR1 MNHEY, CDR2 SMNVEV (reference sequence).

A few counts support this clonotype. The chain carries TRBV7-9 and TRBJ2-5, with TRBD2 as a possible D gene (6 bases). This CDR3 spans 14 amino acids. Germline V lookup: CDR1 SEHNR, CDR2 FQNEAQ (reference sequence). Trimming shortened V by 2 bases and J by 9 bases, and 16 bases separated the two germline ends. CDR3 protein: CASSLSAGAGSQYF. The CDR3 DNA reads TGTGCCAGCAGCTTAAGTGCGGGCGCGGGGTCCCAGTACTTC.

This clonotype turned up a few times. This chain uses TRBV12-3 or TRBV12-4 with TRBJ2-1; 9 bases are shared with TRBD2. The V segment lost 6 bases and the J segment 6 bases; nucleotides outside the gene matches: 6. This CDR3 region has 14 residues. The CDR3 DNA reads as TGTGCCAGCAGCTGGCGGGAGGGAGGCAATGAGCAGTTCTTC. This sequence encodes CASSWREGGNEQFF.

The CDR3 reads CASSQARGAETQYF. The DNA for the CDR3 is TGTGCCAGCAGCCAAGCCCGGGGCGCGGAGACCCAGTACTTC. The chain carries TRBV3-1 and TRBJ2-5; D might be TRBD1 or TRBD2, each matching 5 bases. CDR3 length: 14 amino acids. V gave up 1 base and J gave up 5 bases, with 11 bases separating them. Germline V lookup: CDR1 LGHDT, CDR2 YNNKEL (reference sequence).

Of note for this clonotype: Sequence at one end of the junction differs from germline and may be a read error. The rearrangement uses TRBV4-3 and TRBJ1-2, with D unclear. Per the germline V gene, CDR1 is LGHNA and CDR2 is YSLEER. The CDR3 is made up of 13 amino acids. The CDR3 loop is CASSQDNGYGYTF. CDR3 in DNA: TGCGCCAGCAGTCAAGACAACGGCTATGGCTACACCTTC.

The table lists this clonotype with a few counts. The V and J genes are TRBV6-2 or TRBV6-3 and TRBJ2-4, with D possibly being TRBD2 (5 bases). V lost 2 bases to trimming and J lost 5 bases, with 7 bases between them. The CDR3 loop spans 13 amino acids. In germline, CDR1 is MNHEY, CDR2 SVGEGT. The CDR3 sequence: CASSYAGENIQYF. The CDR3, as DNA: TGTGCCAGCAGTTACGCCGGGGAAAACATTCAGTACTTC.

This clonotype was counted only a few times. The chain joins TRBV5-1 to TRBJ2-5; 10 nucleotides agree with TRBD2. The J call may be faulty, since TRBJ2-1 better matches the DNA end. This CDR3 spans 13 amino acids. Germline V CDR1 and CDR2: SGHRS, YFSETQ. The CDR3 nucleotides are TGCGCCAGCAGCTTAGGGACTAGCGAAGAGCAGTTCTTC. Encoded protein: CASSLGTSEEQFF.

This clonotype showed up just a few times. The V and J genes are TRBV6-2 or TRBV6-3 and TRBJ1-5, with D perhaps matching TRBD1 (5 bases). CDR1 is MNHEY, CDR2 SVGEGT, per germline. Trimming shortened V by 2 bases and J by 7 bases, and 15 bases separated the two germline ends. The CDR3 consists of 15 residues. The CDR3 DNA sequence: TGTGCCAGCAGTTACCTGGACAACGGAGAACAGCCCCAGCATTTT. Translated: CASSYLDNGEQPQHF.

The CDR3 loop reads CASSPRGKTYQETQYF. In DNA, the CDR3 is TGTGCCAGCAGCCCCAGGGGGAAGACGTACCAAGAGACCCAGTACTTC. The V gene is TRBV11-2, the J gene TRBJ2-5; 7 bases match TRBD1. Unmatched junction bases numbered 9, after V lost 5 bases and J lost 0 bases. The CDR3 has 16 amino acids. Germline CDR1 and CDR2: SGHAT and FQNNGV.